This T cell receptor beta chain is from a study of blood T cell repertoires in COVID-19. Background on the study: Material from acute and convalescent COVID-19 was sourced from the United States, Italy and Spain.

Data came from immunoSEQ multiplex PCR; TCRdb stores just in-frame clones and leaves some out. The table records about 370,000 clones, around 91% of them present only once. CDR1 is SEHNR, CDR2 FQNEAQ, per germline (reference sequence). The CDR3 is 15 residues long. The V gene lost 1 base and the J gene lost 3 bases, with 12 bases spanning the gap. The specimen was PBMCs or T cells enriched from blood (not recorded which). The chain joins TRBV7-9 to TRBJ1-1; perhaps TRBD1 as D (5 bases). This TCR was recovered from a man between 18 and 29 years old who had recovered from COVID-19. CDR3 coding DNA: TGTGCCAGCAGCTTAGAGGCAGGGTCGTACACTGAAGCTTTCTTT. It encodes CASSLEAGSYTEAFF.